Listed here are 32 T cell receptor beta chains from one sample, sequenced in a study of T cell responses to AZD1222 COVID-19 vaccine. Method: immunoSEQ multiplex PCR; TCRdb's copy keeps in-frame clones and lacks some. The sample records 80,000 to 100,000 clones, roughly 89% being singletons. Sample: peripheral blood, taken 28 days after the second AZD1222 dose. All receptors come from an adult who received the AZD1222 COVID-19 vaccine.

The V and J genes are TRBV29-1 and TRBJ1-3; possible D gene TRBD1, 5 bases. The CDR3 has 16 amino acids. Deletions cut 6 bases from V and 0 bases from J, with 18 bases between. Germline V gives CDR1 SQVTM, CDR2 ANQGSEA. The CDR3 here is CSVHGPGGSSGNTIYF. DNA for the CDR3: TGCAGCGTCCACGGCCCGGGGGGATCCTCTGGAAACACCATATATTTT.

The V and J genes are TRBV3-1 (or the pseudogene TRBV3-2) and TRBJ2-5; 11 positions match TRBD2. CDR1 LGHDT and CDR2 YNNKEL come from the germline V gene (reference sequence). The CDR3 runs 15 residues. The ends lost 4 bases at V and 5 bases at J; junction bases unmatched: 6. The CDR3 protein is CASSLGRTSGETQYF. CDR3 DNA sequence: TGTGCCAGCAGCCTCGGACGGACTAGCGGGGAGACCCAGTACTTC.

This sequence joins TRBV18 and TRBJ2-7; 9 positions match TRBD1. Germline lookup yields CDR1 KGHSH and CDR2 LQKENI. CDR3 length: 13 amino acids. Trimming cost V 3 bases and J 7 bases; bases outside gene matches: 4. The CDR3 region has the DNA TGTGCCAGCTCACCGGGACAGGGAGAAGAGCAGTACTTC. Protein: CASSPGQGEEQYF.

The chain recombines TRBV5-6 with TRBJ1-5; TRBD1 is a possible D gene (5 bases). The ends were cut back, 0 bases at V and 3 bases at J, with 7 bases in the middle. The CDR3 runs 14 residues. Per the germline V gene, CDR1 is SGHDT and CDR2 is YYEEEE. CDR3 sequence reads: CASSLGQFNQPQHF. The CDR3 DNA reads as TGTGCCAGCAGCTTGGGACAGTTCAATCAGCCCCAGCATTTT.

The chain carries TRBV9 and TRBJ1-1, with 8 positions matching TRBD1. Germline V gives CDR1 SGDLS, CDR2 YYNGEE. V trimming: 2 bases; J trimming: 3 bases; junction bases outside the gene matches: 3. The CDR3 totals 14 residues. CDR3 DNA: TGTGCCAGCAGCGTTGTGGACAGGGACACTGAAGCTTTCTTT. Translating it yields CASSVVDRDTEAFF.

This chain connects TRBV7-2 to TRBJ1-5, with D possibly matching TRBD1 (5 bases). Germline V lookup: CDR1 SGHTA, CDR2 FQGNSA. V lost 5 bases to trimming and J lost 5 bases, with 16 bases between them. This CDR3 contains 15 residues. DNA of the CDR3: TGTGCCAGCAGCCCGTTGGGACTTGGCCATCAGCCCCAGCATTTT. Encoded protein: CASSPLGLGHQPQHF. Full variable domain (missing parts from reference TRBV7-2 and TRBJ1-5): GAGVSQSPSNKVTEKGKDVELRCDPISGHTALYWYRQSLGQGLEFLIYFQGNSAPDKSGLPSDRFSAERTGGSVSTLTIQRTQQEDSAVYLCASSPLGLGHQPQHFGDGTRLSIL.

The chain uses TRBV30 and TRBJ1-5, with TRBD1 matching 10 bases. The V segment lost 2 bases and the J segment 5 bases; nucleotides outside the gene matches: 6. The germline V gene has CDR1 GTSNPN and CDR2 SVGIG (reference sequence). The CDR3 is 15 residues long. The CDR3 spells CAWSNGDRGYQPQHF. The DNA for the CDR3 is TGTGCCTGGAGTAACGGGGACAGGGGCTATCAGCCCCAGCATTTT.

The genes are TRBV3-1 (or the pseudogene TRBV3-2) and TRBJ1-2, with TRBD1 as a possible D gene (5 bases). Germline V gene sequence: CDR1 LGHDT, CDR2 YNNKEL (reference sequence). This CDR3 has 15 residues. V was trimmed by 6 bases and J by 3 bases, leaving 17 bases between them. The CDR3 reads CASRVSGGDDYGYTF. In DNA form, the CDR3 reads TGTGCCAGCAGAGTAAGTGGCGGGGACGACTATGGCTACACCTTC.

V is TRBV14 and J is TRBJ2-3, with 7 bases fitting TRBD2. CDR3 size: 13 residues. Germline CDR1 reads SGHDN; CDR2 reads FVKESK. V lost 6 bases, J lost 6 bases, and 6 bases stayed unmatched. The CDR3 nucleotides are TGTGCCAGCAGGAAACTAGCGAGCGATACGCAGTATTTT. As protein: CASRKLASDTQYF. Drawing the rest from reference TRBV14 and TRBJ2-3, the complete variable domain is EAGVTQFPSHSVIEKGQTVTLRCDPISGHDNLYWYRRVMGKEIKFLLHFVKESKQDESGMPNNRFLAERTGGTYSTLKVQPAELEDSGVYFCASRKLASDTQYFGPGTRLTVL.

The chain combines TRBV5-1 with TRBJ2-7; tentatively, D is TRBD1 (6 bases). Trimming shortened V by 0 bases and J by 4 bases, and 11 bases separated the two germline ends. Germline V gene data show CDR1 as SGHRS and CDR2 as YFSETQ. The CDR3 is made up of 14 amino acids. The CDR3 loop reads CASSLAGRGYEQYF. CDR3 nucleotides: TGCGCCAGCAGCTTGGCAGGCAGGGGTTACGAGCAGTACTTC. Drawing the rest from reference TRBV5-1 and TRBJ2-7, the complete variable domain is KAGVTQTPRYLIKTRGQQVTLSCSPISGHRSVSWYQQTPGQGLQFLFEYFSETQRNKGNFPGRFSGRQFSNSRSEMNVSTLELGDSALYLCASSLAGRGYEQYFGPGTRLTVT.

This clone was seen only once. J is TRBJ2-2 and V is TRBV2; either TRBD1 or TRBD2 may fit D (5 bases each). Trimming removed 1 base from V and 5 bases from J, with 11 bases in between. This CDR3 spans 15 amino acids. Looked up from germline, CDR1 is SNHLY and CDR2 is FYNNEI. CDR3 coding DNA: TGTGCCAGCAGTGAAGATCGGGGACCAACCGGGGAGCTGTTTTTT. It encodes CASSEDRGPTGELFF. Looking up the rest from reference TRBV2 and TRBJ2-2 gives the full variable domain: EPEVTQTPSHQVTQMGQEVILRCVPISNHLYFYWYRQILGQKVEFLVSFYNNEISEKSEIFDDQFSVERPDGSNFTLKIRSTKLEDSAMYFCASSEDRGPTGELFFGEGSRLTVL.

V gene TRBV19 combines with J gene TRBJ1-6, with D possibly TRBD1 on 5 matching bases. CDR3 length equals 15 residues. With 6 bases removed from V and 0 bases from J, the gap between germline ends came to 9 bases. Germline CDR1 is LNHDA and CDR2 is SQIVND (reference sequence). For the CDR3, the DNA is TGTGCCAGTAGAGAGGGGAGCTCCTATAATTCACCCCTCCACTTT. Protein sequence: CASREGSSYNSPLHF.

The chain is built from TRBV6-1 and TRBJ2-7; D is uncertain. This CDR3 region has 12 residues. Between the trimmed V and J ends, which lost 1 base and 4 bases, there was a span of 5 bases. The germline gives CDR1 MNHNS, CDR2 SASEGT. CDR3 sequence: CASSEGSYEQYF. DNA for the CDR3: TGTGCCAGCAGTGAAGGATCATACGAGCAGTACTTC.

The chain uses TRBV15 and TRBJ2-5; weak D call: TRBD2 (7 bases). Germline CDR1 is LNHNV and CDR2 is YYDKDF (reference sequence). This CDR3 contains 15 residues. V shed 0 bases and J shed 6 bases, with 14 bases lying between them. Here the CDR3 DNA reads TGTGCCACCAGCAGAGATTTGGGGGGGCTAAAGACCCAGTACTTC. Amino acid sequence: CATSRDLGGLKTQYF.

This clone was counted once. The CDR3 DNA reads TGTGCCAGCAGCTTAGTCGGGACTGTTGGAAACACCATATATTTT. Translation gives CASSLVGTVGNTIYF. The chain uses TRBV7-2 and TRBJ1-3; a weak D match, TRBD1 (5 bases). This CDR3 has 15 residues. Per germline, CDR1 SGHTA and CDR2 FQGNSA. Trimming cost V 1 base and J 3 bases, with 10 bases left between them.

The rearrangement uses TRBV20-1 and TRBJ2-1, with 10 bases fitting TRBD2. Looked up from germline, CDR1 is DFQATT and CDR2 is SNEGSKA (reference sequence). V was pared by 5 bases and J by 12 bases, with 4 bases of the junction left unmatched. The CDR3 is 11 amino acids. The CDR3 protein is CSAFSGGWQFF. Here the CDR3 DNA reads TGCAGTGCTTTTAGCGGGGGGTGGCAGTTCTTC.

The chain carries TRBV4-1 and TRBJ2-1; no firm D call. The V and J ends lost 0 bases and 4 bases respectively, with 7 bases between them. The CDR3 contains 14 residues. Germline V gene lookup returns CDR1 MGHRA and CDR2 YSYEKL. In DNA form, the CDR3 reads TGCGCCAGCAGCCAAGATCGGCTATACAATGAGCAGTTCTTC. This sequence encodes CASSQDRLYNEQFF.

The chain combines TRBV6-5 with TRBJ2-6, with D perhaps TRBD1 (5 bases). Per germline, CDR1 MNHEY and CDR2 SVGAGI. The CDR3 contains 15 residues. V was trimmed by 5 bases and J by 1 base, leaving 9 bases between them. Here the CDR3 DNA reads TGTGCCAGCAGTACCCGACAGTCTGGGGCCAACGTCCTGACTTTC. Encoded protein: CASSTRQSGANVLTF.

The chain employs TRBV5-4 and TRBJ2-5; D is unclear. Germline V lookup: CDR1 SGHNT, CDR2 YYREEE (reference sequence). V lost 1 base to trimming and J lost 2 bases, with 9 bases between them. The CDR3 contains 14 residues. The CDR3 reads CASSLTTEQETQYF. In DNA form, the CDR3 reads TGTGCCAGCAGCTTGACCACAGAACAAGAGACCCAGTACTTC. Using reference TRBV5-4 and TRBJ2-5 for the parts outside the CDR3, the full variable domain is ETGVTQSPTHLIKTRGQQVTLRCSSQSGHNTVSWYQQALGQGPQFIFQYYREEENGRGNFPPRFSGLQFPNYSSELNVNALELDDSALYLCASSLTTEQETQYFGPGTRLLVL.

This chain connects TRBV7-9 to TRBJ2-1; 10 bases match TRBD2. The CDR3 extends over 15 amino acids. CDR1 and CDR2 (germline): SEHNR, FQNEAQ (reference sequence). Trimming cost V 3 bases and J 6 bases; bases outside gene matches: 5. The CDR3 coding sequence is TGTGCCAGCAGCTTGCTAGCGGGGGTTGGCAATGAGCAGTTCTTC. It codes for CASSLLAGVGNEQFF.

This chain joins TRBV27 and TRBJ1-2; 7 bases agree with TRBD1. CDR3 length: 15 amino acids. The germline CDR1 and CDR2 sequences are MNHEY and SMNVEV (reference sequence). J was trimmed by 4 bases and V by 5 bases; bases with no gene match: 10. The CDR3 region is CASSPYPTGIYGYTF. For the CDR3, the DNA is TGTGCCAGCAGTCCATACCCGACAGGGATCTATGGCTACACCTTC.

This sequence joins TRBV18 and TRBJ2-1, with D maybe TRBD2 (5 bases). Trimming took 0 bases from V and 7 from J, leaving 10 bases between them. CDR3 size: 14 residues. Looked up from germline, CDR1 is KGHSH and CDR2 is LQKENI. CDR3 amino acids: CASSPPASRNEQFF. The DNA for the CDR3 is TGTGCCAGCTCACCACCGGCTAGCAGGAATGAGCAGTTCTTC.

J is TRBJ1-2 and V is TRBV14; D may be TRBD1 (6 bases). The CDR3 totals 15 residues. The V gene's germline CDR1 is SGHDN and CDR2 FVKESK. Trimming removed 2 bases at V and 6 bases at J, with 16 bases between. The CDR3, as DNA: TGTGCCAGCAGCCAACGCCAGGGGAGCCGGGATGGCTACACCTTC. It translates to CASSQRQGSRDGYTF.

The genes are TRBV19 and TRBJ2-2; unclear D gene. Trimming removed 9 bases from V and 1 base from J, with 9 bases in between. CDR1 and CDR2 (germline): LNHDA, SQIVND (reference sequence). CDR3 size: 13 residues. CDR3 nucleotide sequence: TGTGCCAGCGCCGACTGGAACACCGGGGAGCTGTTTTTT. The encoded protein is CASADWNTGELFF.

The chain has TRBV2 and TRBJ2-7, with D unclear. V lost 4 bases, J lost 6 bases, and 7 bases lay in between. CDR3 length: 11 residues. In germline, CDR1 is SNHLY, CDR2 FYNNEI. CDR3 DNA sequence: TGTGCCAGCAGTGTGCACCTCGAGCAGTACTTC. This gives the protein CASSVHLEQYF. Filled out from reference TRBV2 and TRBJ2-7, the complete variable domain reads EPEVTQTPSHQVTQMGQEVILRCVPISNHLYFYWYRQILGQKVEFLVSFYNNEISEKSEIFDDQFSVERPDGSNFTLKIRSTKLEDSAMYFCASSVHLEQYFGPGTRLTVT.

This clone was seen a handful of times. This chain links TRBV6-2 or TRBV6-3 with TRBJ2-3; D is unclear. Germline-derived CDR1 and CDR2 are MNHEY and SVGEGT. V dropped 6 bases and J dropped 6 bases, with 10 bases sitting between them. The CDR3 has 12 amino acids. The CDR3 coding sequence is TGTGCCAGCAGCCGAGGAAGCGATACGCAGTATTTT. Protein product: CASSRGSDTQYF.

The V and J genes are TRBV5-5 and TRBJ1-5; D unclear. This CDR3 comprises 14 residues. Germline CDR1 reads SGHKS; CDR2 reads YYEKEE (reference sequence). The V and J ends lost 0 bases and 0 bases respectively, with 4 bases between them. CDR3 in amino acids: CASSLVSSNQPQHF. For the CDR3, the DNA is TGTGCCAGCAGCTTGGTTTCTAGCAATCAGCCCCAGCATTTT. Full variable domain (remainder filled in from reference TRBV5-5 and TRBJ1-5): DAGVTQSPTHLIKTRGQQVTLRCSPISGHKSVSWYQQVLGQGPQFIFQYYEKEERGRGNFPDRFSARQFPNYSSELNVNALLLGDSALYLCASSLVSSNQPQHFGDGTRLSIL.

The rearrangement links TRBV11-2 to TRBJ1-5, with D possibly matching TRBD1 (6 bases). Trimming removed 5 bases at V and 11 bases at J, with 16 bases between. Germline V gene lookup returns CDR1 SGHAT and CDR2 FQNNGV. CDR3 length equals 13 residues. DNA for the CDR3: TGTGCCAGCAGCCCAGGGGACCAAAAAGCCCAGCATTTT. This codes for CASSPGDQKAQHF.

In its sample, this clone was seen once. This chain joins TRBV5-6 and TRBJ2-7; tentatively, D is TRBD2 (5 bases). Germline V lookup: CDR1 SGHDT, CDR2 YYEEEE. The CDR3 runs 13 residues. Trimming shortened V by 0 bases and J by 2 bases, and 6 bases separated the two germline ends. The CDR3 sequence is CASSLAGTYEQYF. CDR3 DNA sequence: TGTGCCAGCAGCTTGGCGGGAACCTACGAGCAGTACTTC.

This rearrangement joins TRBV5-6 to TRBJ2-3; D unresolved. Trimming stripped 1 base from V and 6 bases from J, with 12 bases between. The CDR3 is 14 residues long. The germline CDR1 and CDR2 sequences are SGHDT and YYEEEE. The CDR3 coding sequence is TGTGCCAGCAGCTTGATCTCCTGGCGCGATACGCAGTATTTT. Amino acids: CASSLISWRDTQYF.

The V and J genes are TRBV19 and TRBJ1-5; maybe TRBD1 (5 bases). The CDR3 sequence is 14 residues long. With 7 bases removed from V and 0 bases from J, the gap between germline ends came to 10 bases. The germline CDR1 and CDR2 sequences are LNHDA and SQIVND (reference sequence). CDR3 sequence (DNA): TGTGCCAGTACGGGGCATTATAGCAATCAGCCCCAGCATTTT. Translation: CASTGHYSNQPQHF.

V usage is TRBV3-1 (or the pseudogene TRBV3-2) and J usage is TRBJ1-6, with a weak D call TRBD1 (6 bases). Germline loops: CDR1 LGHDT, CDR2 YNNKEL (reference sequence). This CDR3 is 17 amino acids long. V was pared by 2 bases and J by 9 bases, with 20 bases between. The CDR3: CASSQPTGATRGSPLHF. The CDR3 DNA is TGTGCCAGCAGCCAACCGACAGGAGCAACCCGGGGTTCACCCCTCCACTTT.